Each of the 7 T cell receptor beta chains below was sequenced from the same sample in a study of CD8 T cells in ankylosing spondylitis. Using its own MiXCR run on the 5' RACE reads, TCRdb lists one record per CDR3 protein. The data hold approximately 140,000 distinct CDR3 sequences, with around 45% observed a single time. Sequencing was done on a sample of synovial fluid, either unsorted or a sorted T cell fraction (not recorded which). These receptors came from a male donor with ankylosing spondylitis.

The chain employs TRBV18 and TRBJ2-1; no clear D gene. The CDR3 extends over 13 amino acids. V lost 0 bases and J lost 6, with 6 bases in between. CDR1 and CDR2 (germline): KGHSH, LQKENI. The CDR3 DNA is TGTGCCAGCTCACCACCATCGGTCAATGAGCAGTTCTTC. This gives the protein CASSPPSVNEQFF.

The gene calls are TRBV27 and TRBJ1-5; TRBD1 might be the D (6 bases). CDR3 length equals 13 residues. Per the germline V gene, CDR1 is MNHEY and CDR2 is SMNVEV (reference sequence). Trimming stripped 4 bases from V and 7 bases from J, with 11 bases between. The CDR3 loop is CASSYITGQPQHF. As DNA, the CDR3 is TGTGCCAGCAGTTATATAACAGGGCAGCCCCAGCATTTT.

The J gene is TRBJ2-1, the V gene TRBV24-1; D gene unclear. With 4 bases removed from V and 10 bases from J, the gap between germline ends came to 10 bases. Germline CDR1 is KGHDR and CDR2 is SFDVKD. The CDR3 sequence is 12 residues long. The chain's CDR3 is CATSDQRREQFF. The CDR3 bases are TGTGCCACCAGTGACCAACGACGGGAGCAGTTCTTC.

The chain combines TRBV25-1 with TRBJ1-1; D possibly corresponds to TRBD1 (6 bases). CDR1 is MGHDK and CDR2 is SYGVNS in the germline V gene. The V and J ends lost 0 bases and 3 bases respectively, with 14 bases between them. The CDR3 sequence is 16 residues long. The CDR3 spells CASSEYAQGSHTEAFF. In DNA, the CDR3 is TGTGCCAGCAGTGAATATGCCCAGGGGTCCCACACTGAAGCTTTCTTT.

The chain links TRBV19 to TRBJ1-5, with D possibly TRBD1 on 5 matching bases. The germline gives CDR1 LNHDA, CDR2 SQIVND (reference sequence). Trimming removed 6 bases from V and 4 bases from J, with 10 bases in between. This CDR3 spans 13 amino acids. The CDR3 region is CASRWGFNQPQHF. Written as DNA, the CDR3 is TGTGCCAGTAGATGGGGGTTTAATCAGCCCCAGCATTTT. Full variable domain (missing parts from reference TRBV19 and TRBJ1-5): DGGITQSPKYLFRKEGQNVTLSCEQNLNHDAMYWYRQDPGQGLRLIYYSQIVNDFQKGDIAEGYSVSREKKESFPLTVTSAQKNPTAFYLCASRWGFNQPQHFGDGTRLSIL.

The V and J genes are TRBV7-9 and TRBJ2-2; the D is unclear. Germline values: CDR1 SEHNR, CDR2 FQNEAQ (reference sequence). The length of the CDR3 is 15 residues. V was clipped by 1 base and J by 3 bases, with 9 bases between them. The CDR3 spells CASSLDPGYTGELFF. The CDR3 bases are TGTGCCAGCAGCTTAGACCCCGGATACACCGGGGAGCTGTTTTTT.

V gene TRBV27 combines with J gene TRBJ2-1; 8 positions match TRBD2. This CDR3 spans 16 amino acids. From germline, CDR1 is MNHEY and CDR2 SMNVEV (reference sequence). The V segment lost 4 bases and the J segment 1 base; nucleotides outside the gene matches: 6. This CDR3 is CASSSIAGWSYNEQFF. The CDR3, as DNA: TGTGCCAGCAGTTCAATAGCGGGATGGTCCTACAATGAGCAGTTCTTC.